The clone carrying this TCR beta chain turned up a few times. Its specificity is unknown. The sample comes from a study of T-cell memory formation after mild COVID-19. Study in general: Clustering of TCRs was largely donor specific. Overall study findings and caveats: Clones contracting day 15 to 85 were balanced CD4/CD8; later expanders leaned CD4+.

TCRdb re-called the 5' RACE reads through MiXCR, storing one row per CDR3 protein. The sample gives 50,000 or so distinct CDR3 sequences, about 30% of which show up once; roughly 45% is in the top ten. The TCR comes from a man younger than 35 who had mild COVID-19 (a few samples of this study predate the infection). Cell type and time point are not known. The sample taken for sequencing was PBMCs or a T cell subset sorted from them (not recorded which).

The CDR3 loop reads CASSESPRRNTEAFF. The CDR3 DNA follows: TGTGCCAGCAGTGAATCCCCCCGACGGAACACTGAAGCTTTCTTT. The rearrangement joins TRBV25-1 to TRBJ1-1; no firm D call. The CDR3 runs to 15 residues. Trimming took 1 base from V and 1 from J, leaving 10 bases between them. Germline CDR1 reads MGHDK; CDR2 reads SYGVNS.